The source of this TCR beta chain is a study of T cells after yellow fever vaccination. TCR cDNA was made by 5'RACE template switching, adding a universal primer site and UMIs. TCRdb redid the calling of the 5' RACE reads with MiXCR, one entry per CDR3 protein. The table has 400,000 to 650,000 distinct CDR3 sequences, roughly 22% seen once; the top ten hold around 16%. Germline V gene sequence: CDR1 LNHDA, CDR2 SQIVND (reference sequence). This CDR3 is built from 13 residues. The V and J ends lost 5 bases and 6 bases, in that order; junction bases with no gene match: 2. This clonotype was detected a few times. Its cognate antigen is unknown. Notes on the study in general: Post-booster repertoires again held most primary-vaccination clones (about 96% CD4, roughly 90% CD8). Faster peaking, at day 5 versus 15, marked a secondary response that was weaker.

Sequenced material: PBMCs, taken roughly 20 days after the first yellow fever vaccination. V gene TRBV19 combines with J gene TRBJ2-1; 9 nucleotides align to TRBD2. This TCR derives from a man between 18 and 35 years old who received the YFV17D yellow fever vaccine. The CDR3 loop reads CASSLLAGNEQFF. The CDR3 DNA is TGTGCCAGTAGTCTACTAGCGGGCAATGAGCAGTTCTTC.